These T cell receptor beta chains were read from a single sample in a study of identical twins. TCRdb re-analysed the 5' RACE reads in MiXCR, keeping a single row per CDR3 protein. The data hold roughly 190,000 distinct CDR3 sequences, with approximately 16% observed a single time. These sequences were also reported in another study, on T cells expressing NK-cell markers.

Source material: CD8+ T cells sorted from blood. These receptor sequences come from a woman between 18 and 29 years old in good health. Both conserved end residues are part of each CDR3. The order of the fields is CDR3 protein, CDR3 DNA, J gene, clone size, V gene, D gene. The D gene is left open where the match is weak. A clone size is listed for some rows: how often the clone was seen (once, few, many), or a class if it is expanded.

cdr3_aa: CASSFLAGVLGEQFF; cdr3_nt: TGTGCCAGCAGTTTCCTAGCGGGAGTCTTGGGTGAGCAGTTCTTC; j_call: TRBJ2-1; clone_size: few; v_call: TRBV27; d_call: TRBD2
cdr3_aa: CASSNGQGGDTQYF; cdr3_nt: TGTGCCAGCAGCAACGGGCAGGGAGGGGATACGCAGTATTTT; j_call: TRBJ2-3; clone_size: NA; v_call: TRBV21-1; d_call: NA
cdr3_aa: CAWGQGDMAFF; cdr3_nt: TGTGCCTGGGGACAGGGGGACATGGCTTTCTTT; j_call: TRBJ1-1; clone_size: few; v_call: TRBV30; d_call: TRBD1
cdr3_aa: CASSPEALGPGELFF; cdr3_nt: TGCGCCAGCAGCCCGGAAGCCCTCGGTCCCGGGGAGCTGTTTTTT; j_call: TRBJ2-2; clone_size: NA; v_call: TRBV4-3; d_call: NA
cdr3_aa: CASSLDRGSNQPQHF; cdr3_nt: TGTGCCAGCAGCTTGGACAGGGGTAGCAATCAGCCCCAGCATTTT; j_call: TRBJ1-5; clone_size: NA; v_call: TRBV5-8; d_call: TRBD1
cdr3_aa: CAISRTEGNQPQHF; cdr3_nt: TGTGCCATCAGTAGGACCGAAGGCAATCAGCCCCAGCATTTT; j_call: TRBJ1-5; clone_size: few; v_call: TRBV10-3; d_call: NA
cdr3_aa: CASSSLARELFF; cdr3_nt: TGTGCCAGCAGCTCGCTAGCCAGGGAGCTGTTTTTT; j_call: TRBJ2-2; clone_size: few; v_call: TRBV7-9; d_call: NA
cdr3_aa: CASSLVITPENEQFF; cdr3_nt: TGTGCCAGCAGCTTAGTGATCACTCCAGAAAATGAGCAGTTCTTC; j_call: TRBJ2-1; clone_size: NA; v_call: TRBV11-2; d_call: NA
cdr3_aa: CASSSGQGTWAFF; cdr3_nt: TGTGCCAGCAGCTCGGGACAGGGAACTTGGGCTTTCTTT; j_call: TRBJ1-1; clone_size: NA; v_call: TRBV5-6; d_call: TRBD1
cdr3_aa: CASSSNRVGTEAFF; cdr3_nt: TGTGCCAGCAGTTCCAACAGGGTTGGCACTGAAGCTTTCTTT; j_call: TRBJ1-1; clone_size: NA; v_call: TRBV6-5; d_call: NA